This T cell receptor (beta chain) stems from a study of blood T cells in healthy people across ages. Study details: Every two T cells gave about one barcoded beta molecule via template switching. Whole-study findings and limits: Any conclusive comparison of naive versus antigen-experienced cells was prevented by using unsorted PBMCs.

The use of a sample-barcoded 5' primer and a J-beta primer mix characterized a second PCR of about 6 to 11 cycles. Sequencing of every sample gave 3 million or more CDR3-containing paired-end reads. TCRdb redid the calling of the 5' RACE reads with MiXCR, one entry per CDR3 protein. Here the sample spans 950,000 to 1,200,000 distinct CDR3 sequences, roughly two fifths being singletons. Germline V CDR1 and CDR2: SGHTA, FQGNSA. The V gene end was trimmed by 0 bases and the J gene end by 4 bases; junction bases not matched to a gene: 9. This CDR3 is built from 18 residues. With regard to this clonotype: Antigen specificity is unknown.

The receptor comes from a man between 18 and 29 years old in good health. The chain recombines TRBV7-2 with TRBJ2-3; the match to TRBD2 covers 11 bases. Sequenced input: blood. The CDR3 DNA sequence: TGTGCCAGCAGCTTAGCGCCCTTAGCGGGGGGGCCAGCAGATACGCAGTATTTT. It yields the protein CASSLAPLAGGPADTQYF.